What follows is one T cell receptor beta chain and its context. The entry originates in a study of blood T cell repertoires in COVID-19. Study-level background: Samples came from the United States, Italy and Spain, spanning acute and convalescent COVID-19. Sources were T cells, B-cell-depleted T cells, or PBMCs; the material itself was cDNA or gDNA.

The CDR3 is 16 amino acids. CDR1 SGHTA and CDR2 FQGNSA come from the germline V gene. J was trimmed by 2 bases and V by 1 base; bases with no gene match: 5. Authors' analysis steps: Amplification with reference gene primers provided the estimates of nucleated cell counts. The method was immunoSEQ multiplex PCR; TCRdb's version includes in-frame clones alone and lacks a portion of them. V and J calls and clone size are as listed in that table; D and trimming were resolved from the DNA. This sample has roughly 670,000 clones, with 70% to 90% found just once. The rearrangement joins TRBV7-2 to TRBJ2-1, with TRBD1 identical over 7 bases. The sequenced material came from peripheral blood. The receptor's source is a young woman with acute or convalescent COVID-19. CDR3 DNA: TGTGCCAGCAGCTTAGGGCCCACAGGGGCCTACAATGAGCAGTTCTTC. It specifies CASSLGPTGAYNEQFF.